This entry is about one T cell receptor (beta chain). Its antigen is undetermined. CDR1 is MDHEN, CDR2 SYDVKM, per germline. Trimming at V came to 8 bases and at J to 1 base, leaving 11 bases not matched to a gene. There are 16 residues in the CDR3. This specimen comes from a study of beta chain features in type 1 diabetes. Study-level findings and limits: Type 1 diabetes patients showed fewer insertions and more deletions at VDJ junctions. Among patients with Type 1 diabetes, TCRB CDR3s were moderately but significantly shorter in every one of the four CD4+ subsets.

The investigators reverse transcribed all of the isolated RNA, so they sequenced expressed TCRB transcripts. Sequencing was performed with immunoSEQ multiplex PCR; in TCRdb, only in-frame clones are kept and a portion is missing. The data show approximately 260,000 clones, approximately 25% seen once. This TCR derives from a woman in her 30s with type 1 diabetes. The chain carries TRBV28 and TRBJ1-1, with 9 bases aligning to TRBD1. The sample comprised naive CD4+ T cells from blood. The CDR3, as DNA: TGTGCCAGCGGGGTACCGACGGGACAGGGGAACACTGAAGCTTTCTTT. This sequence encodes CASGVPTGQGNTEAFF.